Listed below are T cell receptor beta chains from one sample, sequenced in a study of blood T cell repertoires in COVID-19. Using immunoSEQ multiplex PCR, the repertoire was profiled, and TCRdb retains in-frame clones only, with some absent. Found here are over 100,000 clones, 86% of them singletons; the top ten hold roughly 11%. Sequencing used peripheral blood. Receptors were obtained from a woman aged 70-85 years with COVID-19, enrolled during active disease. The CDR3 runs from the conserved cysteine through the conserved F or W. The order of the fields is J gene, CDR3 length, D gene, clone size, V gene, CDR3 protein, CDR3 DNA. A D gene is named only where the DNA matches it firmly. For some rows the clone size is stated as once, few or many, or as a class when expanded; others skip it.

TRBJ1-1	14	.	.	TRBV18	CASSPGQSGTEAFF	TGTGCCAGCTCACCCGGACAGAGTGGCACTGAAGCTTTCTTT
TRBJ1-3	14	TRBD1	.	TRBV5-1	CASSLQGIGNTIYF	TGCGCCAGCAGCCTACAGGGGATCGGAAACACCATATATTTT
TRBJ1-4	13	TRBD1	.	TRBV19	CASRNRGVEKLFF	TGTGCCAGTAGAAACAGGGGAGTCGAAAAACTGTTTTTT
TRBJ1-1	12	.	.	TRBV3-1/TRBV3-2	CASSQGAPGAFF	TGTGCCAGCAGCCAAGGGGCCCCTGGAGCTTTCTTT
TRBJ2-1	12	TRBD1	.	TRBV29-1	CSVTGVDNEQFF	TGCAGCGTCACAGGGGTAGACAATGAGCAGTTCTTC
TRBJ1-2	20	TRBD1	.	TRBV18	CASSPSTGAVLPGPPRGYTF	TGTGCCAGCTCACCGTCGACAGGGGCCGTCCTTCCTGGACCACCACGCGGCTACACCTTC
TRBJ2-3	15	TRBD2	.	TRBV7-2	CASSSRGGGADTQYF	TGTGCCAGCAGCTCGCGGGGGGGCGGGGCAGATACGCAGTATTTT
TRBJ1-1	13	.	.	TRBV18	CASSPLGGEEAFF	TGTGCCAGCTCACCACTCGGGGGGGAGGAAGCTTTCTTT
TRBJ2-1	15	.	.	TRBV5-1	CASSLGGGGGDEQFF	TGCGCCAGCAGCCTCGGGGGCGGGGGAGGCGATGAGCAGTTCTTC
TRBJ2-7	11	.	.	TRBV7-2	CASSSRYEQYF	TGTGCCAGCAGCTCCCGTTACGAGCAGTACTTC
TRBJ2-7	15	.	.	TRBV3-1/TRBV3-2	CASSQENGAPYEQYF	TGTGCCAGCAGCCAAGAAAATGGGGCCCCCTACGAGCAGTACTTC
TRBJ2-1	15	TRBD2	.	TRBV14	CASSQVIAGYNEQFF	TGTGCCAGCAGCCAGGTAATAGCGGGCTACAATGAGCAGTTCTTC
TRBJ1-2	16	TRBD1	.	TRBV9	CASSVGAGQINYGYTF	TGTGCCAGCAGCGTAGGGGCGGGACAGATTAACTATGGCTACACCTTC
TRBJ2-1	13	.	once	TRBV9	CASSAGQSNEQFF	TGTGCCAGCAGCGCAGGACAGAGCAATGAGCAGTTCTTC
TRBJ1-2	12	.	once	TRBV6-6	CASSPGNYGYTF	TGTGCCAGCAGCCCGGGGAACTATGGCTACACCTTC
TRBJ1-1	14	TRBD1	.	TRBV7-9	CASSSRTGSTEAFF	TGTGCCAGCAGCTCCCGGACAGGGTCCACTGAAGCTTTCTTT
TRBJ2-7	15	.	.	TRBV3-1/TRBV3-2	CASSSQYRVPYEQYF	TGTGCCAGCAGCTCTCAATACAGGGTACCCTACGAGCAGTACTTC
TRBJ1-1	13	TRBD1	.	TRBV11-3	CASSRDRNTEAFF	TGTGCCAGCAGCCGGGACAGGAACACTGAAGCTTTCTTT
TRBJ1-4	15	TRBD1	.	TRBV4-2	CASSQIGRGFEKLFF	TGTGCCAGCAGCCAAATCGGCAGGGGGTTTGAAAAACTGTTTTTT
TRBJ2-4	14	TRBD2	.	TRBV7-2	CASSPPSGGNIQYF	TGTGCCAGCAGCCCCCCAAGCGGGGGTAACATTCAGTACTTC
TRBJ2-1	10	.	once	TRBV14	CASSHQEQFF	TGTGCCAGCAGCCACCAAGAGCAGTTCTTC
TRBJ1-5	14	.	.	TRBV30	CAWSGDYSNQPQHF	TGTGCCTGGAGTGGAGATTATAGCAATCAGCCCCAGCATTTT
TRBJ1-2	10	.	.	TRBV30	CAADNYGYTF	TGTGCAGCCGATAACTATGGCTACACCTTC
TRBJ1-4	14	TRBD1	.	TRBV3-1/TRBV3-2	CASSQGTGSEKLFF	TGTGCCAGCAGCCAAGGGACAGGGAGTGAAAAACTGTTTTTT
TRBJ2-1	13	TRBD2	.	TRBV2	CASERGENNEQFF	TGTGCCAGCGAGCGGGGAGAGAACAATGAGCAGTTCTTC
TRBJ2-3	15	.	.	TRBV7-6	CASSLGGGGAHTQYF	TGTGCCAGCAGCTTAGGGGGCGGGGGCGCACATACGCAGTATTTT
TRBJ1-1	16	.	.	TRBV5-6	CASSLRQGRLNTEAFF	TGTGCCAGCAGCTTGAGGCAGGGCCGACTGAACACTGAAGCTTTCTTT
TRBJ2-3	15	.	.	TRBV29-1	CSVKGQFLEGDTQYF	TGCAGCGTAAAAGGACAGTTTCTCGAGGGAGATACGCAGTATTTT
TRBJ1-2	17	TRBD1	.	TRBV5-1	CASSLDSGTAQRYGYTF	TGCGCCAGCAGCTTAGACTCCGGGACAGCTCAACGTTATGGCTACACCTTC
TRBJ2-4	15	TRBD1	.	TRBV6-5	CASSSTGPAKNIQYF	TGTGCCAGCAGTTCGACAGGGCCGGCCAAAAACATTCAGTACTTC
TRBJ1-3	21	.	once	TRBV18	CASSQSAHLQGIGNSGNTIYF	TGTGCCAGCTCACAGAGCGCCCACCTTCAGGGGATCGGAAACTCTGGAAACACCATATATTTT
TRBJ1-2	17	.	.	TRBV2	CASRRGLIEGLLDGYTF	TGTGCCAGCAGGCGGGGGTTGATAGAGGGCCTTTTGGATGGCTACACCTTC
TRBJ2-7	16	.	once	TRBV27	CASSLSLTGLTYEQYF	TGTGCCAGCAGTTTATCTCTGACAGGCTTGACCTACGAGCAGTACTTC
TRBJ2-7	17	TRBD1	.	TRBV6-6	CASSPGTGDYKLYEQYF	TGTGCCAGCAGTCCCGGGACAGGGGACTACAAACTTTACGAGCAGTACTTC
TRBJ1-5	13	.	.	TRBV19	CASTTRVHQPQHF	TGTGCCAGTACCACCAGGGTGCACCAGCCCCAGCATTTT
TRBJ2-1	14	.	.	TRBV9	CASSPRDFYNEQFF	TGTGCCAGCAGCCCTCGGGACTTCTACAATGAGCAGTTCTTC
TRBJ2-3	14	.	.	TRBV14	CASSQVGGVDTQYF	TGTGCCAGCAGCCAAGTAGGGGGTGTAGATACGCAGTATTTT
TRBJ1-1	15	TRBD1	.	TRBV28	CASSGRDRPSAEAFF	TGTGCCAGCAGTGGCCGGGACAGGCCCTCGGCTGAAGCTTTCTTT
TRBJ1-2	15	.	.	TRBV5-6	CASTSLYRVSGGYTF	TGTGCCAGCACCTCACTTTACAGGGTGTCAGGTGGCTACACCTTC
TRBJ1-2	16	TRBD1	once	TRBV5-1	CASSPRGQGNPYGYTF	TGCGCCAGCAGCCCCCGAGGACAGGGTAATCCCTATGGCTACACCTTC
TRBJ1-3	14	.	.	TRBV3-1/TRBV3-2	CASSRVAEGNTIYF	TGTGCCAGCTCCAGGGTGGCCGAAGGAAACACCATATATTTT
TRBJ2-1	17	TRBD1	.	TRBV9	CASSPIRTGQAYNEQFF	TGTGCCAGCAGCCCGATCCGGACAGGGCAGGCCTACAATGAGCAGTTCTTC
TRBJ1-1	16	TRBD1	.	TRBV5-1	CASSLEGAAVNTEAFF	TGCGCCAGCAGTCTGGAGGGGGCGGCGGTGAACACTGAAGCTTTCTTT
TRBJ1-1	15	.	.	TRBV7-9	CASSPATTGNTEAFF	TGTGCCAGCAGCCCCGCAACGACGGGGAACACTGAAGCTTTCTTT
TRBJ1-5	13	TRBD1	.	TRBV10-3	CATSTGGDQPQHF	TGTGCCACCTCCACAGGGGGCGATCAGCCCCAGCATTTT
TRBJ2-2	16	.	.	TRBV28	CASSLLGTRNTGELFF	TGTGCCAGCAGTTTATTGGGCACAAGGAACACCGGGGAGCTGTTTTTT
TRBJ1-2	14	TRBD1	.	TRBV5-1	CASSQGGQGNGYTF	TGCGCCAGCAGCCAAGGAGGACAGGGGAATGGCTACACCTTC
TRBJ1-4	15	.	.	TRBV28	CARNSSTEINEKLFF	TGTGCCAGAAACTCCTCGACAGAAATTAATGAAAAACTGTTTTTT
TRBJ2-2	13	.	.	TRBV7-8	CASSLGGDGELFF	TGTGCCAGCAGCTTAGGGGGGGACGGGGAGCTGTTTTTT
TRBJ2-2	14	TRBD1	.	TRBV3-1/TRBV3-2	CASSQGTGNRELFF	TGTGCCAGCAGCCAGGGGACAGGGAACAGGGAGCTGTTTTTT